The sequence of this TCR beta chain was determined in a study of cytomegalovirus exposure and HLA in healthy donors. At the level of the study: In an early release, HLA-typed donors contributed tens of millions of unique TCR sequences.

Study-wide points: Near-uniform donor sequencing depth was presumed by presence/absence analyses.

For this clone: Its target is unknown.

60 Vbeta and 13 Jbeta primers were used in PCR. Generated by immunoSEQ multiplex PCR, the TCRdb table keeps only in-frame clones and is missing some. This table holds around 150,000 clones, around three quarters found once. The CDR3 length is 15 residues. With 6 bases clipped from V and 4 bases from J, the junction kept 4 bases outside the gene matches. CDR1 and CDR2 from the germline V gene are SGHTA and FQGNSA. The chain joins TRBV7-2 to TRBJ2-1; TRBD2 aligns across 12 bases. This clonotype was obtained from a woman between 40 and 50 years old in good health and CMV-seronegative. Sample: PBMCs. In DNA, the CDR3 is TGTGCCAGCAGGTGGACTAGCGGGGCGTACAATGAGCAGTTCTTC. It is translated as CASRWTSGAYNEQFF.